This T cell receptor beta chain came from a study of blood T cell repertoires in COVID-19. Study-wide context: The samples span acute and convalescent COVID-19 from the United States, Italy and Spain. From T cells, B-cell-depleted T cells, or PBMCs came the material, which was cDNA or gDNA.

Original methodology: Estimates of nucleated cell counts were drawn from the amplification of reference gene primers. Data came from immunoSEQ multiplex PCR; TCRdb stores just in-frame clones and leaves some out. D and trimming were read from the DNA, whereas the V and J calls and clone size are those reported in that table. The sample includes about 59,000 clones, 78% of them seen just once. This CDR3 contains 15 residues. Germline V gene data show CDR1 as SGHRS and CDR2 as YFSETQ. The junction had 12 bases not matched to a gene; V was cut back by 9 bases and J by 9 bases. This TCR derives from a man at least 80 years old with acute or convalescent COVID-19. The source material was peripheral blood. V usage is TRBV5-1 and J usage is TRBJ2-1; TRBD2 agrees at 13 bases. The CDR3: CATVELAGGNGEQFF. The DNA of the CDR3 is TGCGCCACCGTGGAACTAGCGGGAGGGAACGGTGAGCAGTTCTTC. The whole variable domain, filled in from reference TRBV5-1 and TRBJ2-1, reads KAGVTQTPRYLIKTRGQQVTLSCSPISGHRSVSWYQQTPGQGLQFLFEYFSETQRNKGNFPGRFSGRQFSNSRSEMNVSTLELGDSALYLCATVELAGGNGEQFFGPGTRLTVL.